This record looks at one T cell receptor (beta chain) sequence and its context. No antigen is known for it. The V gene lost 5 bases and the J gene lost 7 bases, with 15 bases spanning the gap. The CDR3 is 14 amino acids. Germline V lookup: CDR1 MGHRA, CDR2 YSYEKL. This specimen comes from a study of post-analysis software for immune sequencing data. Study outcomes and limitations: Same-batch samples co-clustered strongly by F measure. When compared against controls, multiple sclerosis patients showed significantly lower normalized Chao1 diversity. Included in a set of about 5 TRBV segments more frequent in patients than controls were TRBV5-6, TRBV5-1 and TRBV20-1.

Unique molecular identifiers tagged the TCR beta cDNA libraries. TCRdb fed the PCR reads into MiXCR, producing one record per CDR3 protein. The sample lists more than 450,000 distinct CDR3 sequences, roughly 47% occurring once. This chain joins TRBV4-1 and TRBJ2-1; tentatively, D is TRBD2 (7 bases). The TCR was taken from a girl aged 10-17 years with multiple sclerosis. The sample taken for sequencing was blood. CDR3 region: CASSSGGALNEQFF. The CDR3, as DNA: TGCGCCAGCAGCTCGGGGGGCGCGTTAAATGAGCAGTTCTTC.